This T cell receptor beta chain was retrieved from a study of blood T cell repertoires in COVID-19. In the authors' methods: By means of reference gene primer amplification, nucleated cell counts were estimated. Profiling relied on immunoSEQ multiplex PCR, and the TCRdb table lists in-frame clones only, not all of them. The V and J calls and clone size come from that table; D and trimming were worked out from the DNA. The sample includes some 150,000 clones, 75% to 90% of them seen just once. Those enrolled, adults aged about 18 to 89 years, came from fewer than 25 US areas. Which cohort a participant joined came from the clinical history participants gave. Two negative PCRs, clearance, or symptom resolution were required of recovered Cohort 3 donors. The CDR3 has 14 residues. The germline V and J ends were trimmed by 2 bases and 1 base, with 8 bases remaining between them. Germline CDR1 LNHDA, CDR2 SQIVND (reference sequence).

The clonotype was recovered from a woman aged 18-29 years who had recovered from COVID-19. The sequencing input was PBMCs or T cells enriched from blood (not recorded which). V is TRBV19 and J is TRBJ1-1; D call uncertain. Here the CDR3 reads CASSIWTQNTEAFF. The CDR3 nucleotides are TGTGCCAGTAGTATATGGACTCAGAACACTGAAGCTTTCTTT.